This record concerns one T cell receptor beta chain sequence. TCRalpha and TCRbeta libraries used 5'RACE with constant-segment primers and UMIs. TCRdb redid the calling of the 5' RACE reads with MiXCR, one entry per CDR3 protein. The top ten hold about 22% of the sample, which has 350,000 to 450,000 distinct CDR3 sequences, around 15% seen once. The data derive from a study of T-cell memory formation after mild COVID-19. Looking at the study overall: Largely, the TCR clusters proved donor specific.

The sequenced sample consisted of PBMCs or a T cell subset sorted from them (not recorded which). The receptor was derived from a man aged 18 to 30 who had mild COVID-19 (a few samples of this study predate the infection). Cell type and time point are not known.

Here the CDR3 DNA reads TGTGCCAGCAGCCGACAGGGAGTAGAGGAAAAACTGTTTTTT. It yields the protein CASSRQGVEEKLFF. This chain links TRBV7-9 with TRBJ1-4; 7 positions match TRBD1. Looked up from germline, CDR1 is SEHNR and CDR2 is FQNEAQ (reference sequence). Unmatched junction bases numbered 8, after V lost 5 bases and J lost 8 bases. The CDR3 loop spans 14 amino acids.